Only one count was recorded for the clone carrying this TCR beta chain. While infection was still active, Seattle patients were enrolled and then followed longitudinally. Original processing notes: Counts of nucleated cells, estimated from reference gene primer amplification, were obtained. Clones were sequenced by immunoSEQ multiplex PCR, and TCRdb holds only the in-frame ones, with some missing. That table is the source of V, J and clone size, and D and trimming were worked out from the DNA. The table shows some 450,000 clones, with approximately 90% occurring only once. The germline gives CDR1 GTSNPN, CDR2 SVGIG (reference sequence). After removal of 4 bases from V and 4 bases from J, the junction contained 11 bases not matched to a gene. This CDR3 contains 15 residues. This record comes from a study of blood T cell repertoires in COVID-19. Study in general: PBMCs, B-cell-depleted T cells, or T cells provided the cDNA or gDNA that made up the material.

The specimen was peripheral blood. J is TRBJ2-5 and V is TRBV30; 8 bases are a match to TRBD2. This receptor was obtained from a young man with COVID-19, enrolled during active disease. CDR3 sequence: CAWNRPGLGGETQYF. In DNA, the CDR3 is TGTGCCTGGAACAGACCGGGACTAGGCGGAGAGACCCAGTACTTC.